This paragraph reports one T cell receptor beta chain. These data originate in a study of control samples from healthy donors and cancer patients. The method was immunoSEQ multiplex PCR; TCRdb's version includes in-frame clones alone and lacks a portion of them. The data show over 150,000 clones, about 94% seen once. The CDR3 is 11 residues long. Trimming shortened V by 7 bases and J by 6 bases, and 7 bases separated the two germline ends. CDR1 MNHEY and CDR2 SMNVEV come from the germline V gene (reference sequence). The TCR sequence derives from a man aged 35 to 55 in good health. The specimen was blood. The V and J genes are TRBV27 and TRBJ2-1; D not certain. CDR3: CASIKGNEQFF. The CDR3 DNA reads TGTGCCAGCATAAAGGGCAATGAGCAGTTCTTC.